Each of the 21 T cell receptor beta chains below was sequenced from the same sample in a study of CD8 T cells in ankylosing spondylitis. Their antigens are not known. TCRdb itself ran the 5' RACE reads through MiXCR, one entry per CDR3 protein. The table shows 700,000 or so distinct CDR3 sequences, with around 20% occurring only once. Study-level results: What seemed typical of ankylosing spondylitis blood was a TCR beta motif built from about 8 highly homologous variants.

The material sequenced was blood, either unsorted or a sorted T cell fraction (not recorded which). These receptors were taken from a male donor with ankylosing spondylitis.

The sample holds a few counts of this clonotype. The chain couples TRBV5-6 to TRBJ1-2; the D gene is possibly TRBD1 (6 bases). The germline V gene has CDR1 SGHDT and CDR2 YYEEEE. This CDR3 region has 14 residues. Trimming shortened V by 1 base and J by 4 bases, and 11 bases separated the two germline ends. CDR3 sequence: CASSLTGTVYGYTF. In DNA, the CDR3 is TGTGCCAGCAGCTTGACAGGGACGGTCTATGGCTACACCTTC.

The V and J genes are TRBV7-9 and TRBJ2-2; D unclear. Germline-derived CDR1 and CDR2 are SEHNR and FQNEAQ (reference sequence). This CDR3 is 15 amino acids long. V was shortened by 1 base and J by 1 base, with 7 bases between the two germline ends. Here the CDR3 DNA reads TGTGCCAGCAGCTTAGGATGGTTGAACACCGGGGAGCTGTTTTTT. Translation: CASSLGWLNTGELFF.

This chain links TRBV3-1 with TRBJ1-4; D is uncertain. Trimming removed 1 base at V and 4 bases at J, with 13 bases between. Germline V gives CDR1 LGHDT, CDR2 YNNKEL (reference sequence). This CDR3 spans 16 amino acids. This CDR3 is CASSQGSNRGNEKLFF. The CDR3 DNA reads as TGTGCCAGCAGCCAAGGCAGCAACCGAGGTAATGAAAAACTGTTTTTT.

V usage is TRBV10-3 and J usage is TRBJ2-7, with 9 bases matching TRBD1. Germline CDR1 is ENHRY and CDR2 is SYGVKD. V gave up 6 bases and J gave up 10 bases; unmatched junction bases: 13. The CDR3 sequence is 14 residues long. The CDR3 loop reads CAISPGQGGTDQYF. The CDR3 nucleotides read TGTGCCATCAGCCCGGGACAGGGAGGAACCGACCAGTACTTC.

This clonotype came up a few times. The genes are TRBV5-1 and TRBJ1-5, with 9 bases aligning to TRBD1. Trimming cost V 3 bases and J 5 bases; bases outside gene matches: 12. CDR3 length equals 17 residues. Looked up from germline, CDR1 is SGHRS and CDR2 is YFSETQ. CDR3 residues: CASSSGPGQGAHQPQHF. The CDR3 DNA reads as TGCGCCAGCAGCTCGGGACCGGGACAGGGTGCCCATCAGCCCCAGCATTTT.

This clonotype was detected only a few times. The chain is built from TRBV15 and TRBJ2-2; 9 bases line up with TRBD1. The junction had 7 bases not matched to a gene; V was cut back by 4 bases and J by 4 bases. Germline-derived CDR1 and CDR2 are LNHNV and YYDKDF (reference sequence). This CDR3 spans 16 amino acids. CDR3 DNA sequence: TGTGCCACCAGCAAAGCACAGGGGGCTCGCACCGGGGAGCTGTTTTTT. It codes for CATSKAQGARTGELFF. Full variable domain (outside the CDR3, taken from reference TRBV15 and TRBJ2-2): DAMVIQNPRYQVTQFGKPVTLSCSQTLNHNVMYWYQQKSSQAPKLLFHYYDKDFNNEADTPDNFQSRRPNTSFCFLDIRSPGLGDTAMYLCATSKAQGARTGELFFGEGSRLTVL.

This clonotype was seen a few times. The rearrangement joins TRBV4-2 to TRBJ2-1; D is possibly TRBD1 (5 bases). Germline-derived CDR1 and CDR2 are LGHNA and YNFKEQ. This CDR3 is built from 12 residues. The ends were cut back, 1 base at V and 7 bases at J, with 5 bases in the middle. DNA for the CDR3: TGTGCCAGCAGCCAAGCAGGGAATGAGCAGTTCTTC. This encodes CASSQAGNEQFF.

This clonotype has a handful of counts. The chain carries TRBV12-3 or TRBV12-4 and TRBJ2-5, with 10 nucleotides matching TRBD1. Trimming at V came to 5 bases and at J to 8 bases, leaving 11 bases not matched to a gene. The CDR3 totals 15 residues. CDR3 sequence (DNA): TGTGCCAGCAGTACGTTTGGGACAGGGGATGCTACCCAGTACTTC. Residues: CASSTFGTGDATQYF.

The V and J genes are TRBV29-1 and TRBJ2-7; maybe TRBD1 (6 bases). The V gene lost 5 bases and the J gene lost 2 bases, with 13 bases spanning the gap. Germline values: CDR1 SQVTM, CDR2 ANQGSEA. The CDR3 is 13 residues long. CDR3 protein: CSVLDSGTYEQYF. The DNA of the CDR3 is TGCAGCGTTTTGGACAGTGGGACCTACGAGCAGTACTTC.

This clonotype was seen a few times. CDR3 loop: CASSRGLAGDEQYF. The CDR3 DNA sequence: TGCGCCAGCAGCCGAGGGCTAGCGGGAGACGAGCAGTACTTC. The chain is built from TRBV4-3 and TRBJ2-7; 10 bases are a match to TRBD2. Germline assignment: CDR1 LGHNA and CDR2 YSLEER. This CDR3 region has 14 residues. V was clipped by 4 bases and J by 5 bases; unmatched bases: 5.

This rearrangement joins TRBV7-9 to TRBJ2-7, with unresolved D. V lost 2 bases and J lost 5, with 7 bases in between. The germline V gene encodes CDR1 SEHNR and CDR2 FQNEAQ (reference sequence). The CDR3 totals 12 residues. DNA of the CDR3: TGTGCCAGCAGCTTACGCCCGAACGAGCAGTACTTC. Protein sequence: CASSLRPNEQYF.

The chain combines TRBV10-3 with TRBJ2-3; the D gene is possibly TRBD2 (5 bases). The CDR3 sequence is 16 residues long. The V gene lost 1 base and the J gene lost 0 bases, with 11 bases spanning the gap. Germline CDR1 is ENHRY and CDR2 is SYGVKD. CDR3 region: CAISELAGVSTDTQYF. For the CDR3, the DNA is TGTGCCATCAGTGAGTTGGCGGGTGTAAGCACAGATACGCAGTATTTT.

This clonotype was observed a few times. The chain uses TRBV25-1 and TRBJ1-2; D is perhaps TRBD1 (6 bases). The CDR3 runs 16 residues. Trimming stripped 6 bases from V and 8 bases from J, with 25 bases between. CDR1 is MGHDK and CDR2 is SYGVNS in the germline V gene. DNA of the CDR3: TGTGCCAGCAGCCCAAACCCAACAGGACAGCCCAGGGGCTACACCTTC. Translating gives CASSPNPTGQPRGYTF.

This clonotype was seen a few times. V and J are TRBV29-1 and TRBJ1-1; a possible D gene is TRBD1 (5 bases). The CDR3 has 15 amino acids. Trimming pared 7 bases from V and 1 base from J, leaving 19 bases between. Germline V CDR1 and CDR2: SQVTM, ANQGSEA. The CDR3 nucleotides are TGCAGCGCCGTAAGGGACTGGGGAGGGAACACTGAAGCTTTCTTT. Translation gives CSAVRDWGGNTEAFF. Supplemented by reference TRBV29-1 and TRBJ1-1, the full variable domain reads SAVISQKPSRDICQRGTSLTIQCQVDSQVTMMFWYRQQPGQSLTLIATANQGSEATYESGFVIDKFPISRPNLTFSTLTVSNMSPEDSSIYLCSAVRDWGGNTEAFFGQGTRLTVV.

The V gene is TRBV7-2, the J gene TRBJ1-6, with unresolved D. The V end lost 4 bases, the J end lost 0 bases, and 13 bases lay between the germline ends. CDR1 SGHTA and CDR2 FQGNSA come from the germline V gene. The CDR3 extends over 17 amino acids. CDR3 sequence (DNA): TGTGCCAGCAGCTCCGAGTCCACGTCCTCCTATAATTCACCCCTCCACTTT. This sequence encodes CASSSESTSSYNSPLHF. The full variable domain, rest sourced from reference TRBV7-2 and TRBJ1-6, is GAGVSQSPSNKVTEKGKDVELRCDPISGHTALYWYRQSLGQGLEFLIYFQGNSAPDKSGLPSDRFSAERTGGSVSTLTIQRTQQEDSAVYLCASSSESTSSYNSPLHFGNGTRLTVT.

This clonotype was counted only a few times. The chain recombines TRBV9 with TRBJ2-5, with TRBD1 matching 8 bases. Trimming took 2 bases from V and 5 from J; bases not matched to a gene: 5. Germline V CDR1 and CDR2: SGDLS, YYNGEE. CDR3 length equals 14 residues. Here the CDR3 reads CASSVPGGGETQYF. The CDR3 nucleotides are TGTGCCAGCAGCGTCCCAGGGGGCGGGGAGACCCAGTACTTC. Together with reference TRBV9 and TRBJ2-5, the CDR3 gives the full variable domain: DSGVTQTPKHLITATGQRVTLRCSPRSGDLSVYWYQQSLDQGLQFLIQYYNGEERAKGNILERFSAQQFPDLHSELNLSSLELGDSALYFCASSVPGGGETQYFGPGTRLLVL.

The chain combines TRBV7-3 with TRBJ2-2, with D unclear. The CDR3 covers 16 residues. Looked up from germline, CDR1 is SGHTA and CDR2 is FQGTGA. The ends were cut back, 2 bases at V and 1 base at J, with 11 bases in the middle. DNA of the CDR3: TGTGCCAGCAGCTTAGTTTGGGCAGGGAACACCGGGGAGCTGTTTTTT. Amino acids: CASSLVWAGNTGELFF. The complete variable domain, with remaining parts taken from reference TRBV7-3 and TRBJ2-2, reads GAGVSQTPSNKVTEKGKYVELRCDPISGHTALYWYRQSLGQGPEFLIYFQGTGAADDSGLPNDRFFAVRPEGSVSTLKIQRTERGDSAVYLCASSLVWAGNTGELFFGEGSRLTVL.

The CDR3 reads CSASTPAVYEQYF. CDR3 in DNA: TGCAGTGCTAGTACCCCAGCGGTATACGAGCAGTACTTC. The V call is TRBV20-1, the J call TRBJ2-7; TRBD2 is a possible D gene (5 bases). Germline V lookup: CDR1 DFQATT, CDR2 SNEGSKA (reference sequence). V shed 3 bases and J shed 4 bases, with 13 bases lying between them. This CDR3 has 13 amino acids.

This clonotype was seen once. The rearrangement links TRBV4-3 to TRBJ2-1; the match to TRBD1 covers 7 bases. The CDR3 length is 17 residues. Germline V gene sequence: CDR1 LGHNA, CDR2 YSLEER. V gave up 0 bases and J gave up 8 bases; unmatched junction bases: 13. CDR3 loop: CASSQDDRASWGYEQFF. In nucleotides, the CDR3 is TGCGCCAGCAGCCAAGATGACAGGGCTAGCTGGGGGTATGAGCAGTTCTTC.

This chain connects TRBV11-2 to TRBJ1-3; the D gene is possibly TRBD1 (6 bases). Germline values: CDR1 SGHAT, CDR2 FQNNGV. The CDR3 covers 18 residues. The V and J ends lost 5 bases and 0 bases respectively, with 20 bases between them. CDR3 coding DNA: TGTGCCAGCAGCCCACGATCGGACAGAGACCTCTCTGGAAACACCATATATTTT. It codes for CASSPRSDRDLSGNTIYF.

The CDR3 sequence is CASTPGGGQETQYF. The CDR3 nucleotides are TGTGCCAGCACCCCAGGGGGGGGCCAAGAGACCCAGTACTTC. The genes are TRBV6-1 and TRBJ2-5; D may match TRBD1 or TRBD2 (7 bases each). The V gene lost 7 bases and the J gene lost 1 base, with 13 bases spanning the gap. This CDR3 comprises 14 residues. Per the germline V gene, CDR1 is MNHNS and CDR2 is SASEGT.